The entry below gives a single TCR beta chain sequence along with its context. This specimen comes from a study of low-dose radiotherapy and immunotherapy resistance in tumors. About the research overall: Intravenously given cyclophosphamide 200 mg/m2 followed a two-week schedule that placed each dose one day before radiation and immunotherapy. Aspirin was taken orally by patients at 300 mg daily for four cycles from cycle 1 day 1.

TRAV- and TRBV-specific primers, spanning alpha and beta chains, primed first-strand cDNA. Over roughly 19 PCR cycles, TCRs were amplified from a constant-region primer and V-primer adapter. TCRdb re-called the reads with MiXCR, one entry per CDR3 protein. The repertoire includes approximately 7,200 distinct CDR3 sequences, 70% to 85% of them detected once, and approximately 6.3% sits in the top ten. Eligible patients bore advanced solid tumors devoid of tumor-infiltrating lymphocytes. The CDR3 totals 13 residues. Trimming pared 6 bases from V and 6 bases from J, leaving 13 bases between. The chain joins TRBV12-3 or TRBV12-4 to TRBJ2-3, with D perhaps being TRBD1 or TRBD2 (5 bases each). This receptor was obtained from a human donor with advanced metastatic prostate, ovarian, gallbladder or colorectal cancer (not recorded which). This table probably holds off-target reads from a library built for another chain. The CDR3 nucleotides read TGTGCCAGCAGCCCCGGGGCCGCGGATACGCAGTATTTT. Translating it yields CASSPGAADTQYF.